Below, one TCR beta chain is given with its context. The sample is drawn from a study of cytomegalovirus exposure and HLA in healthy donors. At the level of the study: Unique TCRs numbering 75 million to 95 million, obtained from HLA-typed donors, made up an early data release.

The CDR3 runs to 19 residues. Germline V gives CDR1 MDHEN, CDR2 SYDVKM. With V trimmed by 5 bases and J by 7 bases, 22 bases remained unmatched. Primers included in the PCR were 60 Vbeta and 13 Jbeta primers. Measured with immunoSEQ multiplex PCR; TCRdb has only the in-frame clones, and not every one. Among about 200,000 clones listed, 75% to 85% were seen once. Sequencing was carried out using PBMCs. The V gene is TRBV28, the J gene TRBJ1-2; TRBD1 matches 10 bases. This sequence originates from a male donor in good health and CMV-seropositive. The CDR3 loop reads CASSQRHQPGQGSIGGYTF. The CDR3 nucleotides are TGTGCCAGCAGTCAGAGACACCAACCGGGACAGGGGTCAATTGGTGGCTACACCTTC.